This T cell receptor (beta chain) was captured in a study of blood T cell repertoires in COVID-19. The CDR3 is 16 amino acids. The V segment lost 4 bases and the J segment 3 bases; nucleotides outside the gene matches: 7. Germline V gene lookup returns CDR1 LGHDT and CDR2 YNNKEL (reference sequence). Profiled with immunoSEQ multiplex PCR; TCRdb holds only in-frame clones, not every one. This sample yields approximately 160,000 clones, of which roughly 93% are seen a single time; roughly 2.1% belongs to the top ten. V and J are TRBV3-1 (or the pseudogene TRBV3-2) and TRBJ1-5, with 9 bases matching TRBD1. This clonotype was sampled from a woman aged 60-75 years with COVID-19, enrolled during active disease. Specimen: peripheral blood. The CDR3: CASSPRDREPNQPQHF. Here the CDR3 DNA reads TGTGCCAGCAGCCCCCGGGACAGGGAACCCAATCAGCCCCAGCATTTT.